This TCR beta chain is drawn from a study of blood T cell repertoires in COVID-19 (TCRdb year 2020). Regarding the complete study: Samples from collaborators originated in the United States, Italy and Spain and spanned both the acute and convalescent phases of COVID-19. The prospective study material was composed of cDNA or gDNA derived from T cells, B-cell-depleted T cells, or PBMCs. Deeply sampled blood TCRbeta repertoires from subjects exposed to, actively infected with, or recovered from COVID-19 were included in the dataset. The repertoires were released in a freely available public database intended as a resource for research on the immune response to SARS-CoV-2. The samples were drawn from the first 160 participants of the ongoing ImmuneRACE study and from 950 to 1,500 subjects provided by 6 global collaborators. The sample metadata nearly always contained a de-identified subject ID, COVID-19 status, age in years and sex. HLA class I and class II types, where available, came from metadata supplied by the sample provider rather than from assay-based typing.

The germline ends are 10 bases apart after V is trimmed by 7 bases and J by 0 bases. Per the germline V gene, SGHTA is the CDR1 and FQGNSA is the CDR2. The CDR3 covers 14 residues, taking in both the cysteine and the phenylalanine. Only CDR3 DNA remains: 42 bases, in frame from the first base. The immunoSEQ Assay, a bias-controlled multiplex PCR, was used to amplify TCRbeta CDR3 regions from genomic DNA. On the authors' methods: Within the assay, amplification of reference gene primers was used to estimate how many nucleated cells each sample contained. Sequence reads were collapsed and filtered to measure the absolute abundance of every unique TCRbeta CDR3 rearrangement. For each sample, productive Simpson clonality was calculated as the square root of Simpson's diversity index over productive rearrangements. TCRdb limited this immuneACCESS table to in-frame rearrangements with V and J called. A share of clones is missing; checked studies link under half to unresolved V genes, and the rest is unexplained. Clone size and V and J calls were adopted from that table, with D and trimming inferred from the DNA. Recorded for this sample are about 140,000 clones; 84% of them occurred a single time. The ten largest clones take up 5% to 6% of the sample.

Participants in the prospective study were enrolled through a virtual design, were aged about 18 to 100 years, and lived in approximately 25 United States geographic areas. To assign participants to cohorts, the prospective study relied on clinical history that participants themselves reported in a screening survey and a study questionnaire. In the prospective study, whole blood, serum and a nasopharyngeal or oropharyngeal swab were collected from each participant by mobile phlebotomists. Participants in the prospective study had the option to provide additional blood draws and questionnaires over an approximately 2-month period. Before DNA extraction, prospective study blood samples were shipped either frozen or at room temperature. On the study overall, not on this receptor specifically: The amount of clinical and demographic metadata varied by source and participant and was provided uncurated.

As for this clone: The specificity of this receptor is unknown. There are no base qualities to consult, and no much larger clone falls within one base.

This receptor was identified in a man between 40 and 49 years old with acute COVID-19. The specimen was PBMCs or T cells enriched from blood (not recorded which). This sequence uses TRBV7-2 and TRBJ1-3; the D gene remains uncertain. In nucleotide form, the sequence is TGTGCCAGCACCCTTCACGGCTCTGGAAACACCATATATTTT. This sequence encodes CASTLHGSGNTIYF.